The 9 T cell receptor beta chains in this list originate from one sample, sequenced in a study of T cells in Graves' hyperthyroidism and ophthalmopathy. What was amplified from RNA transcripts were TCR beta CDR3 regions. TCR CDR3 underwent first-round RT-PCR with the HTBI primer set. TCRdb re-called the multiplex PCR reads with MiXCR, one entry per CDR3 protein. Among about 560,000 distinct CDR3 sequences listed, 16% were seen once. The sequencing input was blood. The receptors derive from a young woman with Graves' hyperthyroidism.

This clonotype appeared a few times. J is TRBJ2-1 and V is TRBV3-1, with TRBD2 identical over 11 bases. CDR1 LGHDT and CDR2 YNNKEL come from the germline V gene (reference sequence). The CDR3 is 16 amino acids. V was pared by 4 bases and J by 2 bases, with 4 bases of the junction left unmatched. This chain's CDR3 is CASSRLAGKAYNEQFF. The CDR3 region has the DNA TGTGCCAGCAGCCGACTAGCGGGAAAGGCCTACAATGAGCAGTTCTTC.

This clonotype has a count of ten or more. J is TRBJ2-1 and V is TRBV13; TRBD1 matches at 7 bases. The length of the CDR3 is 15 residues. Per germline, CDR1 PRHDT and CDR2 FYEKMQ (reference sequence). The V and J ends lost 5 bases and 3 bases, in that order; junction bases with no gene match: 7. The CDR3 loop is CASSEMRQGYNEQFF. The CDR3 region has the DNA TGTGCCAGCAGCGAGATGAGACAGGGCTACAATGAGCAGTTCTTC.

This rearrangement joins TRBV9 to TRBJ2-7; 10 positions agree with TRBD2. This CDR3 region has 15 residues. Germline V CDR1 and CDR2: SGDLS, YYNGEE. The ends lost 0 bases at V and 7 bases at J; junction bases unmatched: 7. The CDR3 coding sequence is TGTGCCAGCAGCGTAGGGACTAGCGGCTTCTGGGAGCAGTACTTC. It yields the protein CASSVGTSGFWEQYF.

A word on this clonotype: A much larger clone lies a single base off, so this may be a read error. The chain joins TRBV20-1 to TRBJ1-1, with D perhaps TRBD1 (6 bases). CDR3 length: 14 residues. V was trimmed by 3 bases and J by 4 bases, leaving 15 bases between them. The V gene's germline CDR1 is DFQATT and CDR2 SNEGSKA (reference sequence). CDR3 nucleotide sequence: TGCAGTGCTAGGTATTGGACAGAGAGCACTGAAGCTTTCTTT. Its translation: CSARYWTESTEAFF.

This clonotype was picked up a small number of times. The V and J genes are TRBV27 and TRBJ1-1; D remains unclear. CDR1 and CDR2 (germline): MNHEY, SMNVEV (reference sequence). Trimming shortened V by 3 bases and J by 1 base, and 12 bases separated the two germline ends. CDR3 length: 15 amino acids. The CDR3 loop reads CASSFWAGGNTEAFF. The CDR3 DNA reads as TGTGCCAGCAGTTTCTGGGCCGGCGGGAACACTGAAGCTTTCTTT.

J is TRBJ1-1 and V is TRBV10-3, with D unclear. Germline V gene lookup returns CDR1 ENHRY and CDR2 SYGVKD. This CDR3 region has 11 residues. The V end was cut by 9 bases, the J end by 11 bases, with 16 bases between. CDR3 sequence (DNA): TGTGCCATGCGGACGGAGGACGTGGCTTTCTTT. Residues: CAMRTEDVAFF.

This clonotype came up many times. This chain uses TRBV12-3 or TRBV12-4 with TRBJ2-7; no definite D call. V was shortened by 5 bases and J by 2 bases, with 10 bases between the two germline ends. The CDR3 has 13 amino acids. Written as DNA, the CDR3 is TGTGCCAGCAGTAGAGGTAGTGCCTACGAGCAGTACTTC. This gives the protein CASSRGSAYEQYF.

This clonotype was counted at least ten times. This rearrangement joins TRBV12-3 or TRBV12-4 to TRBJ1-5; D gene unclear. The CDR3 is made up of 12 amino acids. V was trimmed by 7 bases and J by 4 bases, leaving 8 bases between them. This CDR3 reads CASTVVNQPQHF. The CDR3 nucleotides are TGTGCCAGCACGGTGGTAAATCAGCCCCAGCATTTT.

This clonotype was counted ten times or more. The chain carries TRBV24-1 and TRBJ2-5, with TRBD2 as a possible D gene (6 bases). V gave up 6 bases and J gave up 5 bases, with 15 bases separating them. The CDR3 totals 14 residues. Looked up from germline, CDR1 is KGHDR and CDR2 is SFDVKD. Written as DNA, the CDR3 is TGTGCCACCAGTAATCGTGGGAGGAAGGAGACCCAGTACTTC. This encodes CATSNRGRKETQYF.